A selection of T cell receptor beta chains follows, all from one sample in a study of cytomegalovirus exposure and HLA in healthy donors. Repertoires were generated with immunoSEQ multiplex PCR, while TCRdb's copy carries only in-frame clones and drops some. This table holds fewer than 350,000 clones, more than 75% found once. Sequenced sample: PBMCs. These TCRs come from a woman under 30 in good health and CMV-seronegative. CDR3s include the opening cysteine and the closing phenylalanine or tryptophan. Fields, in order: V gene, D gene, clone size, J gene, CDR3 DNA, CDR3 protein. D genes are given only for firm matches. Not all rows give a size; the values are once, few, many and, for expanded clones, a class.

TRBV15,NA,NA,TRBJ1-4,TGTGCCACCAGCAGGAGAAATGAAAAACTGTTTTTT,CATSRRNEKLFF
TRBV6-1,TRBD2,NA,TRBJ2-3,TGTGCCAGCAGTGCGGGACTAGCGTCTACAGATACGCAGTATTTT,CASSAGLASTDTQYF
TRBV6-5,NA,NA,TRBJ1-5,TGTGCCAGCAGCCACGCAGGGTATGGCAATCAGCCCCAGCATTTT,CASSHAGYGNQPQHF
TRBV30,NA,NA,TRBJ2-7,TGTGCCTGGGCCGACAGGTCTTATCCAACCTACGAGCAGTACTTC,CAWADRSYPTYEQYF
TRBV9,NA,NA,TRBJ2-7,TGTGCCAGCAGCGACCCCACCGGGGGAATAGACGAGCAGTACTTC,CASSDPTGGIDEQYF
TRBV5-1,NA,NA,TRBJ1-5,TGCGCCAGCAGCCAGGGCCTAGATCAGCCCCAGCATTTT,CASSQGLDQPQHF
TRBV7-2,TRBD2,NA,TRBJ2-7,TGTGCCAGCAGCGTCAGCGGGGACGCTAGGTACGAGCAGTACTTC,CASSVSGDARYEQYF
TRBV10-3,NA,once,TRBJ1-5,TGTGCCATTTCTAATAGCAATCAGCCCCAGCATTTT,CAISNSNQPQHF
TRBV14,NA,NA,TRBJ1-5,TGTGCCAGCAGCCCGGGAGGCGGTCAGCCCCAGCATTTT,CASSPGGGQPQHF
TRBV27,NA,NA,TRBJ1-6,TGTGCCAGCCCGGATTCACCCCTCCACTTT,CASPDSPLHF
TRBV21-1,NA,NA,TRBJ2-1,TGTGCCAGCAGCAAAAGACAGATTACTAAGCGGGAGGTGAGTGAGCAGTTCTTC,CASSKRQITKREVSEQFF
TRBV7-8,NA,NA,TRBJ2-3,TGTGCCAGCAGCTCGGCGCGGGATGGAGGCACAGATACGCAGTATTTT,CASSSARDGGTDTQYF
TRBV1,NA,NA,TRBJ2-3,TGCACCAGCAGCCCAAGTCCCCCTACAGGGGATACGCAGTATTTT,CTSSPSPPTGDTQYF
TRBV28,NA,NA,TRBJ2-7,TGTGCCAGCAGTTTACCTGGACAGCAAACCTACGAGCAGTACTTC,CASSLPGQQTYEQYF
TRBV5-1,TRBD2,NA,TRBJ2-5,TGCGCCAGCAGCTTGGCGGGGACTAGCGGGACCGAGACCCAGTACTTC,CASSLAGTSGTETQYF
TRBV2,NA,NA,TRBJ1-1,TGTGCCAGCAGACCCAGGGTCAGGATTGAAGCTTTCTTT,CASRPRVRIEAFF
TRBV2,NA,once,TRBJ2-2,TGTGCCAGCAGTCTCACCGGGGAGCTGTTTTTT,CASSLTGELFF
TRBV7-9,TRBD1,few,TRBJ2-4,TGTGCCAGCAGCGCCTCCGACAGGGGTTTCATTCAGTACTTC,CASSASDRGFIQYF
TRBV5-1,TRBD2,NA,TRBJ2-3,TGCGCCAGCAGCTTTGGACTAGCGGGAATGGAGACAGATACGCAGTATTTT,CASSFGLAGMETDTQYF
TRBV6-6,NA,NA,TRBJ1-2,TGTGCCAGCAGTTACTCTGACCGCCCGGGAGGCTACACCTTC,CASSYSDRPGGYTF
TRBV28,NA,NA,TRBJ2-7,TGTGCCAGCAGTTGGCGGGGGACAGGAGGTTTGTCCGAGCAGTACTTC,CASSWRGTGGLSEQYF
TRBV9,NA,NA,TRBJ2-2,TGTGCCAGCAGCGTAACGGTGGCCGGGGAGCTGTTTTTT,CASSVTVAGELFF
TRBV15,NA,NA,TRBJ2-7,TGTGCCACCAGCAGAGATCAAGGGACTTACGAGCAGTACTTC,CATSRDQGTYEQYF
TRBV25-1,NA,NA,TRBJ2-7,TGTGCCAGCAGTGAATGGGGTAGCGACTCCTACGAGCAGTACTTC,CASSEWGSDSYEQYF
TRBV27,TRBD2,NA,TRBJ2-1,TGTGCCAGCCAGAGCCGGGGGGACGGATACAAAGGGCAGTTCTTC,CASQSRGDGYKGQFF
TRBV10-3,TRBD2,NA,TRBJ2-3,TGTGCCTCCAGTGGCCCTAGCGGGAGGGCAGATACGCAGTATTTT,CASSGPSGRADTQYF
TRBV28,TRBD2,NA,TRBJ2-7,TGTGCCAGCAGATCGGGACTAGCGGGCTCCTACGAGCAGTACTTC,CASRSGLAGSYEQYF
TRBV5-1,NA,NA,TRBJ2-1,TGCGCCAGCAGCTTGGACATGTCCTACAATGAGCAGTTCTTC,CASSLDMSYNEQFF
TRBV4-1,TRBD1,NA,TRBJ1-2,TGCGCCAGCAGCCACATTAAGGGGGCACTTTACTATGGCTACACCTTC,CASSHIKGALYYGYTF
TRBV9,NA,NA,TRBJ2-3,TGTGCCAGCAGCGTAGAACCTCCTGGCCCACTTGGCGGTACGCAGTATTTT,CASSVEPPGPLGGTQYF
TRBV25-1,TRBD1,NA,TRBJ2-7,TGTGCCAGCAGTGGAGGACAGGGTCATGAGCAGTACTTC,CASSGGQGHEQYF
TRBV10-3,NA,NA,TRBJ2-1,TGTGCCATCAGCATACTAGTTTACAATGAGCAGTTCTTC,CAISILVYNEQFF
TRBV9,NA,NA,TRBJ2-3,TGTGCCAGCAGCGTAGAGCCCAGCGGAGGGAGCACAGATACGCAGTATTTT,CASSVEPSGGSTDTQYF
TRBV15,NA,NA,TRBJ1-2,TGTGCCACCAGCAGAGGGGGGACTGACTATGGCTACACCTTC,CATSRGGTDYGYTF
TRBV11-3,TRBD1,NA,TRBJ2-7,TGTGCCAGCAGCAATAGGACAGGGGCACCCTACGAGCAGTACTTC,CASSNRTGAPYEQYF
TRBV20-1,NA,NA,TRBJ2-1,TGCAGTGCGGGACTCTACAATGAGCAGTTCTTC,CSAGLYNEQFF
TRBV11-3,TRBD2,NA,TRBJ2-1,TGTGCCAGCAGCCCGGCCGGGACTAGTTCCGTCAATGAGCAGTTCTTC,CASSPAGTSSVNEQFF
TRBV5-1,TRBD2,NA,TRBJ2-1,TGCGCCAGCAGCTTTGCCCAGGCGGGAGCTACCTACAATGAGCAGTTCTTC,CASSFAQAGATYNEQFF
TRBV6-5,TRBD1,NA,TRBJ2-3,TGTGCCAGCAGTTCCCGGACAGGGGAGAGCACAGATACGCAGTATTTT,CASSSRTGESTDTQYF
TRBV7-9,TRBD2,NA,TRBJ2-3,TGTGCCAGCAGCTTAGGAGGGCTAGCGGGGAGCACAGATACGCAGTATTTT,CASSLGGLAGSTDTQYF
TRBV15,NA,NA,TRBJ2-1,TGTGCCACCAGCAGAGAGGAGTTAGACTCCTACAATGAGCAGTTCTTC,CATSREELDSYNEQFF
TRBV11-2,NA,NA,TRBJ2-7,TGTGCCAGCAGCCCAAAAGTGGGCGAAGACGAGCAGTACTTC,CASSPKVGEDEQYF
TRBV27,TRBD1,NA,TRBJ2-3,TGTGCCAGCAGATATGGGGACAGGGGTGCAGATACGCAGTATTTT,CASRYGDRGADTQYF
TRBV28,NA,NA,TRBJ2-5,TGTGCCAGCAGTTTACGCGGGACAGAAGAGACCCAGTACTTC,CASSLRGTEETQYF
TRBV29-1,NA,NA,TRBJ1-1,TGCAGCGTTGGAGAAGCAGGGTATACTGAAGCTTTCTTT,CSVGEAGYTEAFF